These 28 T cell receptor beta chains came from one sample sequenced in a study of T cell clonality in common variable immunodeficiency. The repertoire was sequenced with immunoSEQ multiplex PCR; TCRdb's copy has only in-frame clones and lacks some. Altogether 40,000 to 65,000 clones were found in the sample, and no singletons occur. The sample consisted of peripheral blood mononuclear cells. These receptors all come from a person between 18 and 75 years old in good health.

Many counts were recorded for this clone. Read sequence stops 3 residues before the CDR3 end, and the germline J gene provides the missing end. V is TRBV19 and J is TRBJ1-1; weak D call: TRBD1 (6 bases). Trimming removed 7 bases from V and 5 bases from J, with 17 bases in between. The CDR3 extends over 14 amino acids. CDR1 and CDR2 from the germline V gene are LNHDA and SQIVND (reference sequence). The sequenced CDR3 bases are TGTGCCAGTACTATGCAGGGGAGAAGGACTGAA. Its protein product is CASTMQGRRTE. The whole CDR3 sequence is CASTMQGRRTEAFF.

Many counts were recorded for this clone. The read comes to an end 3 residues before the CDR3 does, leaving the germline J gene to fill in the end. The chain carries TRBV19 and TRBJ1-2; 7 positions match TRBD1. The germline gives CDR1 LNHDA, CDR2 SQIVND (reference sequence). The CDR3 has 16 amino acids. The junction had 12 bases not matched to a gene; V was cut back by 5 bases and J by 3 bases. The chain's CDR3 is CASSPIVGRGDYGYTF. Partial CDR3 DNA: TGTGCCAGTAGTCCTATAGTGGGCAGGGGGGACTATGGC.

At least ten counts were recorded for this clone. The CDR3 is cut off 3 residues early in the read; its end comes from the germline J gene. The sample has other DNA sequences that encode this CDR3 too. The chain uses TRBV2 and TRBJ1-2; D is unresolved. The CDR3 is 11 residues long. Germline CDR1 and CDR2: SNHLY and FYNNEI. CDR3 sequence reads: CARRAADTYTF. The part of the CDR3 DNA that was read is TGTGCCAGGAGGGCCGCAGATACC.

Many counts were recorded for this clone. Read sequence stops 3 residues before the CDR3 end, and the germline J gene provides the missing end. The V and J genes are TRBV5-4 and TRBJ2-1, with a possible D match to TRBD1 (6 bases). Trimming left V 3 bases short and J 6 bases short, with 19 bases between. The CDR3 has 16 amino acids. Germline values: CDR1 SGHNT, CDR2 YYREEE (reference sequence). CDR3 DNA (partial): TGTGCCAGCAGCTACAGGGTTGCTATAGGGGGCAATGAG. It codes for CASSYRVAIGGNE. The whole CDR3 is CASSYRVAIGGNEQFF.

This clone showed up many times. The read finishes 3 residues shy of the CDR3 end, and the germline J gene is used to complete it. The gene calls are TRBV6-4 and TRBJ1-4; 12 positions match TRBD1. Per the germline V gene, CDR1 is MRHNA and CDR2 is SNTAGT. After removal of 2 bases from V and 8 bases from J, the junction contained 0 bases not matched to a gene. The CDR3 runs 14 residues. The CDR3 sequence is CASSDGTGGEKLFF. Incomplete CDR3 DNA: TGTGCCAGCAGTGACGGGACAGGGGGCGAAAAA.

This clone was counted many times. The CDR3 goes on 3 residues after the read ends, and that part is filled in from the germline J gene. Different DNA sequences within this sample yield the same CDR3. The chain recombines TRBV20-1 with TRBJ1-2; 12 nucleotides align to TRBD1. The V and J ends lost 5 bases and 0 bases, in that order; junction bases with no gene match: 10. This CDR3 has 17 residues. Looked up from germline, CDR1 is DFQATT and CDR2 is SNEGSKA (reference sequence). Incomplete CDR3 DNA: TGCAGTGCTTTAGGCGGGGACAGGGGGCGGGCTAACTATGGC. Amino acids: CSALGGDRGRANYG. Given in full, the CDR3 is CSALGGDRGRANYGYTF.

This clone was recorded many times. Read coverage stops 3 residues before the CDR3 terminus; the germline J gene supplies the remainder. The chain recombines TRBV20-1 with TRBJ1-2, with 8 positions matching TRBD1. Germline V CDR1 and CDR2: DFQATT, SNEGSKA (reference sequence). CDR3 size: 13 residues. This chain's CDR3 is CSARGDRGGGYTF. The CDR3 DNA, read in part, is TGCAGTGCTAGAGGTGACAGGGGCGGCGGC.

This clone was detected ten times or more. The covered CDR3 bases are TGTGCCAGCTCACTAAGCCAGCGGGAGGGCGCCTACGAG. Protein sequence: CASSLSQREGAYE. The complete CDR3 reads CASSLSQREGAYEQYF. The gene calls are TRBV18 and TRBJ2-7, with 10 bases lining up with TRBD2. With the read ending 3 residues before the CDR3 end, the germline J gene is used to fill in that end. This CDR3 spans 16 amino acids. V gave up 4 bases and J gave up 2 bases; unmatched junction bases: 8. Germline CDR1 reads KGHSH; CDR2 reads LQKENI.

This clone has at least ten counts. The read comes to an end 3 residues before the CDR3 does, leaving the germline J gene to fill in the end. The rearrangement uses TRBV6-2 or TRBV6-3 and TRBJ2-1; 7 positions agree with TRBD1. This CDR3 is 15 amino acids long. Germline V gene data show CDR1 as MNHEY and CDR2 as SVGEGT. V was pared by 6 bases and J by 7 bases, with 12 bases of the junction left unmatched. Here the CDR3 reads CASRPGTASTNEQFF. CDR3 DNA (partial): TGTGCCAGCAGACCCGGGACAGCAAGTACGAATGAG.

Concerning this clone: The sequenced fragment ends 3 residues before the CDR3 boundary, so the rest is inferred from the germline J gene. The rearrangement joins TRBV7-9 to TRBJ1-1, with no clear D. V was shortened by 4 bases and J by 5 bases, with 8 bases between the two germline ends. This CDR3 comprises 12 residues. The germline V gene encodes CDR1 SEHNR and CDR2 FQNEAQ (reference sequence). The CDR3 is CASSSLKTEAFF. The part of the CDR3 DNA that was read is TGTGCCAGCAGCTCCCTAAAAACTGAA.

On this clone itself: The read terminates 3 residues ahead of where the CDR3 ends, so the germline J gene completes it. The chain employs TRBV5-1 and TRBJ2-2, with TRBD1 identical over 10 bases. Germline assignment: CDR1 SGHRS and CDR2 YFSETQ. CDR3 size: 16 residues. The CDR3 DNA, read in part, is TGCGCCAGCAGCCCCACCCCCGGGACAGGGGATGAAAAG. Its translation is CASSPTPGTGDEK. In full, the CDR3 reads CASSPTPGTGDEKLFF.

The table lists this clone with many counts. The CDR3 is cut off 3 residues early in the read; its end comes from the germline J gene. V usage is TRBV5-6 and J usage is TRBJ2-7; 7 bases match TRBD2. CDR1 and CDR2 (germline): SGHDT, YYEEEE. Germline trimming cut 1 base from V and 4 bases from J; bases unmatched to any gene: 5. The CDR3 length is 14 residues. CDR3 DNA (partial): TGTGCCAGCAGCTTGTGGGGGGGATCTTACGAG. Its translation: CASSLWGGSYE. Given in full, the CDR3 is CASSLWGGSYEQYF.

This clone has just a few counts. The read falls 3 residues short of the CDR3 end, and the missing part is taken from the germline J gene. The V call is TRBV7-9, the J call TRBJ1-1, with D perhaps TRBD1 (5 bases). In germline, CDR1 is SEHNR, CDR2 FQNEAQ (reference sequence). This CDR3 contains 12 residues. V lost 2 bases and J 4 bases, leaving 5 bases between the germline ends. This CDR3 is CASSLRGTEAFF. Partial CDR3 DNA: TGTGCCAGCAGCTTAAGGGGCACTGAA.

This clone was seen many times. The observed sequence ends 3 residues before the CDR3 terminus, with the missing tail filled in from the germline J gene. The rearrangement joins TRBV4-1 to TRBJ2-7; D gene unclear. There are 15 residues in the CDR3. Germline-derived CDR1 and CDR2 are MGHRA and YSYEKL. V lost 5 bases and J lost 2, with 16 bases in between. CDR3 region: CASSLNLGSTYEQYF. The CDR3 bases that were read are TGCGCCAGCAGCTTAAACCTAGGTAGCACCTACGAG.

This clone showed up many times. The read finishes 3 residues shy of the CDR3 end, and the germline J gene is used to complete it. V gene TRBV20-1 combines with J gene TRBJ1-4; 9 nucleotides line up with TRBD1. The junction had 2 bases not matched to a gene; V was cut back by 6 bases and J by 6 bases. The CDR3 loop spans 12 amino acids. Per germline, CDR1 DFQATT and CDR2 SNEGSKA (reference sequence). This chain's CDR3 is CSARDRDEKLFF. CDR3 DNA, as far as it was read: TGCAGTGCGCGGGACAGGGATGAAAAA.

In its sample, this clone was seen many times. The read stops 3 residues short of the end of the CDR3; the missing end is completed from the germline J gene. V usage is TRBV4-1 and J usage is TRBJ1-5; 10 nucleotides align to TRBD1. With 4 bases clipped from V and 6 bases from J, the junction kept 6 bases outside the gene matches. The CDR3 is 15 amino acids. In germline, CDR1 is MGHRA, CDR2 YSYEKL. This chain's CDR3 is CASSRDRGEGQPQHF. The sequenced CDR3 bases are TGCGCCAGCAGCCGGGACAGGGGAGAGGGTCAGCCC.

This clone has a count of ten or more. The read terminates 3 residues ahead of where the CDR3 ends, so the germline J gene completes it. This rearrangement joins TRBV6-2 or TRBV6-3 to TRBJ2-5, with 9 bases that match TRBD1. The CDR3 is made up of 15 amino acids. V shed 6 bases, J shed 3 bases, and the junction held 8 bases outside the gene matches. Germline CDR1 reads MNHEY; CDR2 reads SVGEGT. The CDR3 DNA, read in part, is TGTGCCAGCAGGAAAACCGGGACAGGGAAAGAGACC. Its translation is CASRKTGTGKET. The complete CDR3 sequence is CASRKTGTGKETQYF.

At least ten counts were recorded for this clone. The junction shows a germline mismatch at one end, possibly a read error. The read halts 3 residues ahead of the CDR3 end, with the missing end drawn from the germline J gene. V gene TRBV7-7 combines with J gene TRBJ2-2; D not resolved. Germline loops: CDR1 SSHAT, CDR2 FNYEAQ (reference sequence). The CDR3 has 12 residues. The DNA read from the CDR3 is TGTGCTAGCAGCTTATCTACCGGGGAG. This sequence encodes CASSLSTGE. Given in full, the CDR3 is CASSLSTGELFF.

The table lists this clone with many counts. The read gets to within 3 residues of the CDR3 end, and the germline J gene fills in the rest. The rearrangement joins TRBV20-1 to TRBJ1-2, with unresolved D. CDR1 DFQATT and CDR2 SNEGSKA come from the germline V gene (reference sequence). The CDR3 has 13 residues. The CDR3 DNA, read in part, is TGCAGTGCTACAATCACGACAAACTCGGGC. Translating it yields CSATITTNSG. The entire CDR3 is CSATITTNSGYTF.

There are many counts of this clone. Read sequence stops 3 residues before the CDR3 end, and the germline J gene provides the missing end. The V call is TRBV20-1, the J call TRBJ1-5, with D unresolved. Germline V gene lookup returns CDR1 DFQATT and CDR2 SNEGSKA (reference sequence). The CDR3 is 13 residues long. With 2 bases removed from V and 4 bases from J, the gap between germline ends came to 9 bases. The covered CDR3 bases are TGCAGTGCTAGAAACGGTCTTAATCAGCCC. Translated, it gives CSARNGLNQP. The entire CDR3 sequence reads CSARNGLNQPQHF.

This clone was found many times. The read terminates 3 residues ahead of where the CDR3 ends, so the germline J gene completes it. The chain has TRBV20-1 and TRBJ2-1, with 12 positions matching TRBD2. Germline CDR1 is DFQATT and CDR2 is SNEGSKA (reference sequence). The V segment lost 2 bases and the J segment 8 bases; nucleotides outside the gene matches: 10. This CDR3 spans 16 amino acids. The CDR3 bases that were read are TGCAGTGCTAGACCTAATACTAGCGGGAGGCGGGATGAG. Protein sequence: CSARPNTSGRRDE. The CDR3 in full is CSARPNTSGRRDEQFF.

There are many counts of this clone. The sequence runs out 3 residues before the end of the CDR3; the remainder is reconstructed from the germline J gene. The V gene is TRBV6-1, the J gene TRBJ2-2; D gene ambiguous. Trimming left V 2 bases short and J 5 bases short, with 9 bases between. Looked up from germline, CDR1 is MNHNS and CDR2 is SASEGT. This CDR3 comprises 14 residues. The CDR3 loop is CASSELAWTGELFF. The CDR3 bases that were read are TGTGCCAGCAGTGAACTTGCGTGGACCGGGGAG.

This clone appeared many times. CDR3 in amino acids: CASSLKGPYGYTF. The CDR3 bases that were read are TGTGCCAGCAGCTTAAAGGGCCCCTATGGC. J is TRBJ1-2 and V is TRBV7-8; D gene uncertain. The CDR3 end is not reached by the read, which stops 3 residues before it; the germline J gene fills it in. Trimming pared 2 bases from V and 4 bases from J, leaving 8 bases between. The CDR3 length is 13 residues. Looked up from germline, CDR1 is SGHVS and CDR2 is FQNEAQ.

A note on this clone: The read ends 3 residues early relative to the CDR3; the germline J gene fills the gap. This chain connects TRBV7-8 to TRBJ2-3, with no clear D. CDR1 SGHVS and CDR2 FQNEAQ come from the germline V gene. V was cut by 4 bases and J by 3 bases, with 11 bases left in between. This CDR3 comprises 14 residues. This CDR3 reads CASSSSIDTDTQYF. The DNA read from the CDR3 is TGTGCCAGCAGCTCCAGTATTGATACAGATACG.

There are a few counts of this clone. The CDR3 end lies 3 residues beyond the end of the read and is filled in from the germline J gene. The V call is TRBV19, the J call TRBJ2-3; D ambiguous. This CDR3 is 14 amino acids long. CDR1 and CDR2 (germline): LNHDA, SQIVND (reference sequence). CDR3 sequence: CASNIPWRQETQYF. CDR3 DNA (partial): TGTGCCAGTAATATCCCGTGGCGGCAAGAGACG.

This clone has a count of ten or more. Read data end 3 residues before the CDR3 end; the end is taken from the germline J gene. The chain links TRBV5-4 to TRBJ2-7; 10 bases match TRBD1. V lost 5 bases to trimming and J lost 2 bases; unmatched junction nucleotides: 1. The CDR3 covers 13 residues. Germline V gene sequence: CDR1 SGHNT, CDR2 YYREEE (reference sequence). The sequenced part of the CDR3 DNA is TGTGCCAGCAGTGGACAGGGGGCCTACGAG. Protein sequence: CASSGQGAYE. The full CDR3 reads CASSGQGAYEQYF.

The table lists this clone with many counts. The read ends 3 residues shy of where the CDR3 ends; the end is completed using the germline J gene. V is TRBV2 and J is TRBJ1-2, with TRBD1 as a possible D gene (5 bases). V lost 7 bases and J lost 0, with 12 bases in between. Looked up from germline, CDR1 is SNHLY and CDR2 is FYNNEI. This CDR3 region has 14 residues. The CDR3: CASNGHGSNYGYTF. The covered CDR3 bases are TGTGCCAGCAACGGACACGGTTCTAACTATGGC.

This clone was observed many times. The read terminates 3 residues ahead of where the CDR3 ends, so the germline J gene completes it. The J gene is TRBJ2-7, the V gene TRBV23-1, with a weak D call TRBD2 (6 bases). TRBV23-1 is placed among ORFs of uncertain function. CDR3 size: 16 residues. V lost 0 bases, J lost 1 base, and 13 bases lay in between. The CDR3 sequence is CASSQSIRRGSYEQYF. The covered CDR3 bases are TGCGCCAGCAGTCAATCGATAAGGAGGGGTTCCTACGAG.